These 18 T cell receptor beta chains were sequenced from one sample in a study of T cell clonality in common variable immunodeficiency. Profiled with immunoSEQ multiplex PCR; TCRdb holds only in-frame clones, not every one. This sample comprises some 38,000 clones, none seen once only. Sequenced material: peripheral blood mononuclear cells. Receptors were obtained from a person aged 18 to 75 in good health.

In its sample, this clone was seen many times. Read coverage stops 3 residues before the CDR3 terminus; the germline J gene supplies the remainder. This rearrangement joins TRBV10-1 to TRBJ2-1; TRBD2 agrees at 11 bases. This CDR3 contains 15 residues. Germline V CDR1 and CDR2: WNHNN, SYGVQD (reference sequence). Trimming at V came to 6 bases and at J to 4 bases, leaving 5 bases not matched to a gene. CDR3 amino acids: CASSPGTSGYNEQFF. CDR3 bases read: TGCGCCAGCAGCCCCGGGACTAGCGGATACAATGAG.

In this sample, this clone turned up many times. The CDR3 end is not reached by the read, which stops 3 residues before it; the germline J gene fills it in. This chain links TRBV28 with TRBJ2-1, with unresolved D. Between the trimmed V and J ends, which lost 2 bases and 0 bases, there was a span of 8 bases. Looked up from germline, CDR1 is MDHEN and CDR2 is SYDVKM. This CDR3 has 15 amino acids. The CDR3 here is CASSLELSSYNEQFF. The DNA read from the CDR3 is TGTGCCAGCAGTTTAGAGCTGAGCTCCTACAATGAG. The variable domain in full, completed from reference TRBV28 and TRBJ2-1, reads DVKVTQSSRYLVKRTGEKVFLECVQDMDHENMFWYRQDPGLGLRLIYFSYDVKMKEKGDIPEGYSVSREKKERFSLILESASTNQTSMYLCASSLELSSYNEQFFGPGTRLTVL.

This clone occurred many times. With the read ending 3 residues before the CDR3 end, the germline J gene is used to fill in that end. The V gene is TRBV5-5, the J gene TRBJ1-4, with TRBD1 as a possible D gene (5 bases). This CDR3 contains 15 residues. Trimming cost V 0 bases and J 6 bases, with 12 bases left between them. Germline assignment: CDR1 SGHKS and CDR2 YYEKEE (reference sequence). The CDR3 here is CASSLAGGDDEKLFF. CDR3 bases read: TGTGCCAGCAGCTTGGCCGGGGGAGACGATGAAAAA.

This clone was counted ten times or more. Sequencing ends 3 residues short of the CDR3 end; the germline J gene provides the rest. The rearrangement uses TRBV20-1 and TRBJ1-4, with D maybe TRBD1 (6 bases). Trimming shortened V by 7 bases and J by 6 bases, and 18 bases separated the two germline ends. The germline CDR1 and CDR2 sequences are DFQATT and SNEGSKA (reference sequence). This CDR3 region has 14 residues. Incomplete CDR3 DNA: TGCAGTGGTAGGAGACAGGTTGGGGATGAAAAA. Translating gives CSGRRQVGDEK. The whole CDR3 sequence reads CSGRRQVGDEKLFF.

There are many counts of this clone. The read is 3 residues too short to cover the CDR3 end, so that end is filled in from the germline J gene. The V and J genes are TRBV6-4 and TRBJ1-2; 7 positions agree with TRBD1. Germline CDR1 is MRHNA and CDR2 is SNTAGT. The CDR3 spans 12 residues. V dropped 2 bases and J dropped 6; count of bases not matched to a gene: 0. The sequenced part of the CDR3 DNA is TGTGCCAGCAGTGACGGGACAGATGGC. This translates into CASSDGTDG. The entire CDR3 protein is CASSDGTDGYTF.

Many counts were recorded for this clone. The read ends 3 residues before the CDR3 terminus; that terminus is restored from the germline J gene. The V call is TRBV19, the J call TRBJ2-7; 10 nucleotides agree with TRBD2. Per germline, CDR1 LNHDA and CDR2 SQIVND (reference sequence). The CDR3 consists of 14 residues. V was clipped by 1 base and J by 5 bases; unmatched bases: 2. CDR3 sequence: CASSIASGSHEQYF. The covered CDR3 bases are TGTGCCAGTAGTATAGCTAGCGGGAGCCACGAG.

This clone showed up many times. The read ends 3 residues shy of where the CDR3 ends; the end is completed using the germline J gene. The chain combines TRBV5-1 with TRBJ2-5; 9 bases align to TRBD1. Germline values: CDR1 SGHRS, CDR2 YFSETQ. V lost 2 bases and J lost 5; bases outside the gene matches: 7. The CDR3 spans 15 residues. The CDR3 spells CASSFSTGGGETQYF. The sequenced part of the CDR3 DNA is TGCGCCAGCAGCTTTTCGACAGGGGGAGGGGAGACC.

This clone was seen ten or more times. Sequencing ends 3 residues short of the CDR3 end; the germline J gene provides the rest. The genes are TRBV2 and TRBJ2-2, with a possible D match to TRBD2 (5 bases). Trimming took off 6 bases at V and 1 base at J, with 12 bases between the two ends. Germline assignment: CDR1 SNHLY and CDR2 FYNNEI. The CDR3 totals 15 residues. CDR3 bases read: TGTGCCAGCAGAGCCGGACTTGGGAACACCGGGGAG. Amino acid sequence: CASRAGLGNTGE. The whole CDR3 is CASRAGLGNTGELFF.

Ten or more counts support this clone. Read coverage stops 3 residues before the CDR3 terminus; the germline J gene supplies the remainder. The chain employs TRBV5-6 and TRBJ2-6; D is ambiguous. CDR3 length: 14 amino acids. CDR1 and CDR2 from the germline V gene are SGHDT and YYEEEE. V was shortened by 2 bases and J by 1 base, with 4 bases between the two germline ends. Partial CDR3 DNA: TGTGCCAGCAGCTTCCCTTCTGGGGCCAACGTC. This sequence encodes CASSFPSGANV. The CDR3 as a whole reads CASSFPSGANVLTF.

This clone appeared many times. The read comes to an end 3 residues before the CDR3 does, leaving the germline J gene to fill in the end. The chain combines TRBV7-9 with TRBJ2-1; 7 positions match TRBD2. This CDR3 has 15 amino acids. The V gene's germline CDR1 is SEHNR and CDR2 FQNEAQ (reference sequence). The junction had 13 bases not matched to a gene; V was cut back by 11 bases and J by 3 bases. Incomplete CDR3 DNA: TGTGCCCTAGGGTCGCGGGAGAGGGTCTACAATGAG. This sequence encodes CALGSRERVYNE. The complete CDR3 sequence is CALGSRERVYNEQFF.

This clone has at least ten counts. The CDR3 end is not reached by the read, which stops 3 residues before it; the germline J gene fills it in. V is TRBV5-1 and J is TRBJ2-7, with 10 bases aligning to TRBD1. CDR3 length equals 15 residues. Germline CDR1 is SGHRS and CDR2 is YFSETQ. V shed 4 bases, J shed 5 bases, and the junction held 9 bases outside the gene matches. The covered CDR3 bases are TGCGCCAGCAGCCAGCCCGGGGACAGGGGAGACGAG. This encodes CASSQPGDRGDE. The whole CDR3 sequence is CASSQPGDRGDEQYF.

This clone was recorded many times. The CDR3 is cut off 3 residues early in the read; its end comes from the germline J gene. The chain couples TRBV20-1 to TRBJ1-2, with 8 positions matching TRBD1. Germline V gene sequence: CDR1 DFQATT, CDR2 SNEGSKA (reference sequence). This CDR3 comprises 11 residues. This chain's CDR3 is CRAKTGEGYTF. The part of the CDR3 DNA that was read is TGCAGGGCCAAGACAGGGGAAGGC.

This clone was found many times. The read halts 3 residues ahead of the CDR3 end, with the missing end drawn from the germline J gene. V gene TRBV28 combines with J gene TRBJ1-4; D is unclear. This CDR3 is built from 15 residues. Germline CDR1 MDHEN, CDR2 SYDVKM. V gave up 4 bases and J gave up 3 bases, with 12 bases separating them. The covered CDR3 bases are TGTGCCAGCAGTTCCACAAGTCCATCTAATGAAAAA. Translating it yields CASSSTSPSNEK. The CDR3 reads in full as CASSSTSPSNEKLFF.

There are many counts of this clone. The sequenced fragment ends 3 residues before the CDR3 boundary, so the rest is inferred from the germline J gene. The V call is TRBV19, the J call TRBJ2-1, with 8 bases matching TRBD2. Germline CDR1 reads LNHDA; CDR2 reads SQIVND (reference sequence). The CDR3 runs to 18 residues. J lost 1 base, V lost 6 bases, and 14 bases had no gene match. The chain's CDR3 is CASSLTSGLRLSYNEQFF. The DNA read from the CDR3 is TGTGCCAGTAGCCTCACTAGCGGACTTCGACTTTCCTACAATGAG.

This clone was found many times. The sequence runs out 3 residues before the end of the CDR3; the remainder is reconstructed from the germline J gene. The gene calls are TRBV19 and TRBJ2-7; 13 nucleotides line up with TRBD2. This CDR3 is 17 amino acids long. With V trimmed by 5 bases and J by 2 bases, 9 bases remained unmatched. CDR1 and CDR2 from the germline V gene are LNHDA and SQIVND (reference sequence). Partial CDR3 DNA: TGTGCCAGTAGTCCCGGACTAGCGGGAGTGGGAACCTACGAG. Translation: CASSPGLAGVGTYE. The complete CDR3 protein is CASSPGLAGVGTYEQYF.

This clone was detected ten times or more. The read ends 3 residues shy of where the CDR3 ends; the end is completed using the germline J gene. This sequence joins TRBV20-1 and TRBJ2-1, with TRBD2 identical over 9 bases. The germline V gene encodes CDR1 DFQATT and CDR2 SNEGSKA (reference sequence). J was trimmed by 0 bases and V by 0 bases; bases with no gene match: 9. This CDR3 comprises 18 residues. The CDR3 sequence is CSARDGLAGTSSYNEQFF. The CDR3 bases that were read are TGCAGTGCTAGAGATGGGCTAGCGGGGACGAGCTCCTACAATGAG.

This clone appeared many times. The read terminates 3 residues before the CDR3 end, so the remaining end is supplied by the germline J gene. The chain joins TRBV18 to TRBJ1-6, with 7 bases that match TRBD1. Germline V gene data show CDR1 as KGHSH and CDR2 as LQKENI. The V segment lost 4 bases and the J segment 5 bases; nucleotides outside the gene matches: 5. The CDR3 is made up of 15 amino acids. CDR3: CASSLGTVNNSPLHF. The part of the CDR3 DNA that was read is TGTGCCAGCTCACTGGGGACAGTAAATAATTCACCC.

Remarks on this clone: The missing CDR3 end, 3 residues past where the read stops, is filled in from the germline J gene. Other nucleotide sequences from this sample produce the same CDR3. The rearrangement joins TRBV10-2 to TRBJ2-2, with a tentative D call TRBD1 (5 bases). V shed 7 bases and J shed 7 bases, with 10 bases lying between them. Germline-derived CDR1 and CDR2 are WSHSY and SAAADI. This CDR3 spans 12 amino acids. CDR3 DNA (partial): TGCGCCAGCAAGGAACAGGTCGGGGAG. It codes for CASKEQVGE. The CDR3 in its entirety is CASKEQVGELFF.